This TCR beta chain was retrieved from a study of cytomegalovirus exposure and HLA in healthy donors. Study results and limitations: The authors enumerated roughly 180 TCR beta chains as linked to cytomegalovirus. In an earlier analysis, in some 500 donors, most V segments appeared productive either ~90% or ~30% of the time.

PCR was performed using 60 Vbeta and 13 Jbeta primers. The method was immunoSEQ multiplex PCR; TCRdb's version includes in-frame clones alone and lacks a portion of them. This table has some 220,000 clones, 70% to 85% appearing once. Germline CDR1 LGHNA, CDR2 YNFKEQ. This CDR3 region has 16 residues. The V end was cut by 0 bases, the J end by 3 bases, with 11 bases between. Among the donors, all were healthy bone marrow donors. Details on this clone: No antigen is known for it.

The chain employs TRBV4-2 and TRBJ2-2; D is perhaps TRBD1 (5 bases). The sample was PBMCs. This TCR was sampled from a woman between 40 and 55 years old in good health and CMV-seronegative. The chain's CDR3 is CASSQDVIGDTGELFF. CDR3 in DNA: TGTGCCAGCAGCCAAGATGTGATAGGGGACACCGGGGAGCTGTTTTTT.